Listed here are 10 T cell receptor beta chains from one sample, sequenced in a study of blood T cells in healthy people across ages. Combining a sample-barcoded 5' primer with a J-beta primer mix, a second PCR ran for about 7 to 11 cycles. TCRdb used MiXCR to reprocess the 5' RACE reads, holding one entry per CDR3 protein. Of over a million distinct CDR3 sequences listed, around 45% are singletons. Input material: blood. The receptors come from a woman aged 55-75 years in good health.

CDR3 DNA sequence: TGTGCCAGCAGCCCAGACAGGGGAGGTGATGAAAAACTGTTTTTT. Protein product: CASSPDRGGDEKLFF. The chain has TRBV7-9 and TRBJ1-4; 8 bases align to TRBD1. This CDR3 contains 15 residues. V dropped 5 bases and J dropped 6; count of bases not matched to a gene: 8. Germline V lookup: CDR1 SEHNR, CDR2 FQNEAQ (reference sequence).

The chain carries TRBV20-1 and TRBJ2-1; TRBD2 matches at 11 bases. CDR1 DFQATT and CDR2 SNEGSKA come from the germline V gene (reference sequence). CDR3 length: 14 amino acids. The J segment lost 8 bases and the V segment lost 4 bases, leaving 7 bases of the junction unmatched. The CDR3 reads CSATIGTSGDEQFF. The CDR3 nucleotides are TGCAGTGCTACGATCGGGACTAGCGGCGATGAGCAGTTCTTC.

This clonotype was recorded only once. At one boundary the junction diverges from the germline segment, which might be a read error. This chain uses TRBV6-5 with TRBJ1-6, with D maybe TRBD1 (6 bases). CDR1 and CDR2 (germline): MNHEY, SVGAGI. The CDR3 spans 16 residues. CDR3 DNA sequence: TGTGCCAGCAGTTACGCAACAGGGCCCTCCGGTTCACCCCCCCACTTT. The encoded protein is CASSYATGPSGSPPHF.

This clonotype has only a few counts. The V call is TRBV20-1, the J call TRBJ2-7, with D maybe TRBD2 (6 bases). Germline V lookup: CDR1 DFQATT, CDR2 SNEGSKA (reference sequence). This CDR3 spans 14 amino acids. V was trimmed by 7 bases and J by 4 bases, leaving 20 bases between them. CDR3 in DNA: TGCAGTGTAGGGAGGCGGGGATCCCTGTACGAGCAGTACTTC. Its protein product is CSVGRRGSLYEQYF.

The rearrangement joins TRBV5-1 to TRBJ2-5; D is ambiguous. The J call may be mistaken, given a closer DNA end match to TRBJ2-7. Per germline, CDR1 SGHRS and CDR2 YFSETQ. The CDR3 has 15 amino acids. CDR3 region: CASSLQGQAGNEQYF. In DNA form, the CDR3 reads TGCGCCAGCAGCCTCCAAGGGCAGGCTGGTAACGAGCAGTACTTC.

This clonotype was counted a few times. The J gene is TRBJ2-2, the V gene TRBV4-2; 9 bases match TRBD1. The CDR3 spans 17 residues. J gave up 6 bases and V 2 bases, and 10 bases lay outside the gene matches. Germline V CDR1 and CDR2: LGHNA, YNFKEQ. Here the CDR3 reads CASSQKQGAEFPGELFF. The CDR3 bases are TGTGCCAGCAGCCAAAAACAGGGGGCAGAATTTCCCGGGGAGCTGTTTTTT.

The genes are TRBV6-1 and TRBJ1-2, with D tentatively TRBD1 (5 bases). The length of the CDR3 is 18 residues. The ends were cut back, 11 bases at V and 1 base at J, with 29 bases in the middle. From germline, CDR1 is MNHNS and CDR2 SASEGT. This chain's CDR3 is CAVKASRGVAADNYGYTF. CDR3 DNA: TGTGCCGTAAAGGCTTCAAGAGGGGTTGCAGCAGATAACTATGGCTACACCTTC.

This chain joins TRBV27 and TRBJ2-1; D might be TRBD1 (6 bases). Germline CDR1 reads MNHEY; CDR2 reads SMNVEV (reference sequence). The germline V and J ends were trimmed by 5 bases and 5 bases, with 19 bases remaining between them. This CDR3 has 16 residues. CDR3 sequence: CASSTLDDRYHNEQFF. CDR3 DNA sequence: TGTGCCAGCAGTACCCTTGACGACAGGTACCACAATGAGCAGTTCTTC.

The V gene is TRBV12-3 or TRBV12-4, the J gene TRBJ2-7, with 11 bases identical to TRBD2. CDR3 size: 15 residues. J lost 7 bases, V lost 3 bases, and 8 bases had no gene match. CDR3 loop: CASSLATSGNNEQYF. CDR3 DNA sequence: TGTGCCAGCAGTTTGGCGACTAGCGGGAACAATGAGCAGTACTTC.

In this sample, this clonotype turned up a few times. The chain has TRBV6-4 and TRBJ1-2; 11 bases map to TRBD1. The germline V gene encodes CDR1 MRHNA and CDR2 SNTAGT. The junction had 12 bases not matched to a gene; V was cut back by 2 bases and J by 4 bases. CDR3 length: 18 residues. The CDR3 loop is CASSDRYSGTGGGYGYTF. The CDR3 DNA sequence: TGTGCCAGCAGTGACCGATATTCCGGGACAGGGGGTGGCTATGGCTACACCTTC.